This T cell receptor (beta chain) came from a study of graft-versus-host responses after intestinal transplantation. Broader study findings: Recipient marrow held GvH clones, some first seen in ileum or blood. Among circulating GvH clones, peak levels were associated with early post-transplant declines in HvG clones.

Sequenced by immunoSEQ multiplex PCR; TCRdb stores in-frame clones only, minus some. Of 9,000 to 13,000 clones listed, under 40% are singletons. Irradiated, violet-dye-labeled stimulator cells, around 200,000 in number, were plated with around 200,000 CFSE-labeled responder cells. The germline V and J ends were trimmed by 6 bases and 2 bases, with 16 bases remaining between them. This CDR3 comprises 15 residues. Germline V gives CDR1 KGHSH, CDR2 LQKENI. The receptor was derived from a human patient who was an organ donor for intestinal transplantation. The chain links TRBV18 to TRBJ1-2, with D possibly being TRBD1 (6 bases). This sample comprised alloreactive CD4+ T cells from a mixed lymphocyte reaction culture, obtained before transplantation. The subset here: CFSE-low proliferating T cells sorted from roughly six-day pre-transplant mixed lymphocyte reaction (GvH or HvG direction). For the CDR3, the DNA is TGTGCCAGCTCGGAATTCACCGGACAGAACTATGGCTACACCTTC. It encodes CASSEFTGQNYGYTF.